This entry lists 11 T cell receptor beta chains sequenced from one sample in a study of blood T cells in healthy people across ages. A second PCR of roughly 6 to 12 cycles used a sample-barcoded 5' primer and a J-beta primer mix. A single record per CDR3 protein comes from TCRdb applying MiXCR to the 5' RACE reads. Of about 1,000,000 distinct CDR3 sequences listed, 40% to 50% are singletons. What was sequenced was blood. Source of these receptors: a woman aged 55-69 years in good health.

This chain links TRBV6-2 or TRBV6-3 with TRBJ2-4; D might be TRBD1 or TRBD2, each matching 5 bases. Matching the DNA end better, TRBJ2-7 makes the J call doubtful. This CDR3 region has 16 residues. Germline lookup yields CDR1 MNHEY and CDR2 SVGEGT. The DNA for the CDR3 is TGTGCCAGCAGTTACCCCCCGGGGCTAGTGAGTCACGAGCAGTACTTC. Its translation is CASSYPPGLVSHEQYF.

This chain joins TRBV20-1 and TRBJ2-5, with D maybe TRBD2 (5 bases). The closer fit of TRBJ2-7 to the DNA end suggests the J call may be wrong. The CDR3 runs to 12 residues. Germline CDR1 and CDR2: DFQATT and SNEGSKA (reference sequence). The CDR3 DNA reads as TGCAGTGCTAGACACGGGACCTACGAGCAGTACTTC. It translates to CSARHGTYEQYF.

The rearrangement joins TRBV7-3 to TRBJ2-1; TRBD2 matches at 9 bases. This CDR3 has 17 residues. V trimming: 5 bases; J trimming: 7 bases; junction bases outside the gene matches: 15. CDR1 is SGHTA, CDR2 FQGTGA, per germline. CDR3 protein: CASSLRTSAITRNEQFF. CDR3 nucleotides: TGTGCCAGCAGCCTACGGACTAGCGCGATTACTCGTAATGAGCAGTTCTTC.

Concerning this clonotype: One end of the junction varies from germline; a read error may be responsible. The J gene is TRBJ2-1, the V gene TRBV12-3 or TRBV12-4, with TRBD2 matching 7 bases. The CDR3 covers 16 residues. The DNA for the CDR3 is TGTGCCCGCAGTCAGAGACTAGCCCCTGGCATGAATGAGCAGTTCTTC. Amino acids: CARSQRLAPGMNEQFF.

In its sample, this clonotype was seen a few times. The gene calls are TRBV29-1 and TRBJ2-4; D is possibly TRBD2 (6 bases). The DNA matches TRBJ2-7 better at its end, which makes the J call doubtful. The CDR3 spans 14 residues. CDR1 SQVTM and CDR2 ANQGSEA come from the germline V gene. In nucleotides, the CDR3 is TGCAGCGTTGGCAAGGCGGGGACCATCGGCGAGCAGTACTTC. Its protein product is CSVGKAGTIGEQYF.

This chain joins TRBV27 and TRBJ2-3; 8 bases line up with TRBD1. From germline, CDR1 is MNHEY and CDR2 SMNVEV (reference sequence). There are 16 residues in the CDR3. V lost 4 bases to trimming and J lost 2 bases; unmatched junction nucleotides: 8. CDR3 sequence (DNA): TGTGCCAGCAGTTCCTCTGACAGGGGTTACACAGATACGCAGTATTTT. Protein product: CASSSSDRGYTDTQYF.

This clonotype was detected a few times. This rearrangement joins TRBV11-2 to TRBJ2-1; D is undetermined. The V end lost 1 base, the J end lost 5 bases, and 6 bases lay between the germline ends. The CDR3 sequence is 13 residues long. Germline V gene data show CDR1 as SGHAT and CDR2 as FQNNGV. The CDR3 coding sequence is TGTGCCAGCAGCTTAGTTACCAACAATGAGCAGTTCTTC. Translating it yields CASSLVTNNEQFF.

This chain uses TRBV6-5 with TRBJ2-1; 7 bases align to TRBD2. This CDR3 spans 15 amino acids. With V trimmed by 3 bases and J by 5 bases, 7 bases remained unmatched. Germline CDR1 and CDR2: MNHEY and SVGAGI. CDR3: CASSYLGRADNEQFF. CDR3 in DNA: TGTGCCAGCAGTTATCTGGGGAGGGCGGACAATGAGCAGTTCTTC.

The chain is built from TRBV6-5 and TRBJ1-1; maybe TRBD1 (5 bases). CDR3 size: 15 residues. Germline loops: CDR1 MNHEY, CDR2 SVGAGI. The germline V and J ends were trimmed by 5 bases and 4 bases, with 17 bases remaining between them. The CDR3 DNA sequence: TGTGCCAGCAGTGCGGTGCGGGACTTGAGCACTGAAGCTTTCTTT. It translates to CASSAVRDLSTEAFF.

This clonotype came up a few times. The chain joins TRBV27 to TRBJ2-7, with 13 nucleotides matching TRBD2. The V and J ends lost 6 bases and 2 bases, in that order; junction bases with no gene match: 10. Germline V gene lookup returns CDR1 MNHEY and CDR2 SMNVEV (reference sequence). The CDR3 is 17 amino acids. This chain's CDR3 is CASSRTSGRIRTYEQYF. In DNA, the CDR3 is TGTGCCAGCAGCCGGACTAGCGGGAGAATTCGCACCTACGAGCAGTACTTC.

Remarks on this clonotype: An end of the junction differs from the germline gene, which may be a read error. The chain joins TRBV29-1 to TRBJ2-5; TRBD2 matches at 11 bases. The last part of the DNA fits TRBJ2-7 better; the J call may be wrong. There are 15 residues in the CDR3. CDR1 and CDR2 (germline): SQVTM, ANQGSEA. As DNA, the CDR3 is TGCAGCGTCGAAGGTGTGCTAGCGGGAGGCCACGAGCAGTACTTC. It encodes CSVEGVLAGGHEQYF.